This is a list of T cell receptor beta chains from one sample in a study of T cells expressing NK-cell markers. TCRdb derives one entry per CDR3 protein from the 5' RACE reads, leaving out DNA. The sample table includes about 110,000 distinct CDR3 sequences. Sequencing was performed on blood T cells: a sorted CD56 or NKG2C T cell subset, CD4+ or CD8+ T cells, or bulk PBMC T cells (not recorded which). These receptors originate from a woman aged 18 to 75 in good health. The CDR3 runs from the conserved cysteine through the conserved F or W.

>TRBV13|TRBJ2-7
CASSLGGEGSYEQYF
>TRBV7-9|TRBJ2-5
CASSRVLGLQETQYF
>TRBV6-2/TRBV6-3|TRBJ1-2
CASSYSWQGRANYGYTF
>TRBV7-9|TRBJ2-7
CAGRSEGYEQYF
>TRBV7-8|TRBJ2-1
CASSFDVIEQFF
>TRBV4-1|TRBJ1-1
CASSQGVPEAFF
>TRBV5-1|TRBJ2-1
CASSLRGGPYNEQFF
>TRBV12-3/TRBV12-4|TRBJ2-7
CASSPGPEQYF
>TRBV10-3|TRBJ1-6
CAISEVTRSSYNSPLHF
>TRBV13|TRBJ2-3
CASSGGQGAADTQYF
>TRBV18|TRBJ1-1
CASYPGVTEAFF
>TRBV5-1|TRBJ2-5
CASSLARYLGETQYF
>TRBV7-3|TRBJ2-1
CASSLGGGWRNEQFF
>TRBV20-1|TRBJ1-1
CSARTGNIEAFF
>TRBV11-2|TRBJ2-1
CASSLSGGENEQFF
>TRBV3-1|TRBJ2-6
CASSQEVGTGANVLTF
>TRBV27|TRBJ2-2
CASATVANTGELFF
>TRBV9|TRBJ2-7
CASSVAGGGSYEQYF
>TRBV7-4|TRBJ1-5
CASSSGQKFNQPQHF
>TRBV27|TRBJ2-7
CASSSDLRLDEQYF
>TRBV6-2/TRBV6-3|TRBJ2-3
CASSWIPGDPGPDTQYF
>TRBV4-3|TRBJ1-3
CASSQTPGQLTGNTIYF
>TRBV4-3|TRBJ2-1
CASSQDRSSGGYNEQFF
>TRBV7-2|TRBJ2-1
CASSTGLERHEQFF
>TRBV5-4|TRBJ2-5
CASRSSGWETQYF
>TRBV27|TRBJ2-3
CASSLRVAGRYTDTQYF
>TRBV12-3/TRBV12-4|TRBJ2-3
CASSRGGTDTDTQYF
>TRBV29-1|TRBJ2-7
CSIRGGSLSYEQYF
>TRBV20-1|TRBJ2-3
CSARELSSVSDTQYF
>TRBV6-2/TRBV6-3|TRBJ2-1
CASSYAAHYSSYNEQFF
>TRBV4-2|TRBJ2-7
CASNRDSTNYEQYF